What follows are 18 T cell receptor beta chains derived from one specimen sequenced in a study of cytomegalovirus exposure and HLA in healthy donors. PCR amplification relied on 60 Vbeta primers (plus 13 Jbeta primers). Generated by immunoSEQ multiplex PCR, the TCRdb table keeps only in-frame clones and is missing some. The data hold some 200,000 clones, with roughly 83% observed a single time. Sequencing was carried out using PBMCs. These TCRs come from a male donor in good health and CMV-seropositive.

The chain is built from TRBV5-4 and TRBJ2-5; 9 nucleotides line up with TRBD1. This CDR3 comprises 14 residues. J was trimmed by 2 bases and V by 4 bases; bases with no gene match: 3. In germline, CDR1 is SGHNT, CDR2 YYREEE (reference sequence). CDR3 coding DNA: TGTGCCAGCAGCGTGACAGGGGGTCAAGAGACCCAGTACTTC. Translation gives CASSVTGGQETQYF.

As to this clone: A read error may produce the germline difference seen at one junction end. The V and J genes are TRBV7-9 and TRBJ2-1; D unresolved. Germline assignment: CDR1 SEHNR and CDR2 FQNEAQ (reference sequence). CDR3 length equals 12 residues. The CDR3 is CSSSFGYNEQFF. DNA for the CDR3: TGTTCCAGCAGCTTCGGTTACAATGAGCAGTTCTTC.

V and J are TRBV7-2 and TRBJ1-5; D is unresolved. The germline V and J ends were trimmed by 7 bases and 0 bases, with 16 bases remaining between them. CDR1 and CDR2 (germline): SGHTA, FQGNSA. The length of the CDR3 is 16 residues. The CDR3 bases are TGTGCCAGCAAGGGAGGTAGGTCAATTAGCAATCAGCCCCAGCATTTT. This sequence encodes CASKGGRSISNQPQHF.

This chain's CDR3 is CAISTRLAGAFDNEQFF. The CDR3 DNA follows: TGTGCCATCAGTACGAGACTAGCGGGAGCTTTCGACAATGAGCAGTTCTTC. The genes are TRBV10-3 and TRBJ2-1, with 12 bases lining up with TRBD2. The CDR3 totals 17 residues. Trimming took 5 bases from V and 5 from J; bases not matched to a gene: 10. The V gene's germline CDR1 is ENHRY and CDR2 SYGVKD.

On this clone itself: Mismatch with germline at one junction end may stem from a read error. The CDR3 loop reads CAGSLGHSALMTYEQYF. The CDR3 DNA reads TGTGCCGGCAGCTTAGGACATAGCGCCCTAATGACCTACGAGCAGTACTTC. V and J are TRBV7-8 and TRBJ2-7; perhaps D is TRBD1 or TRBD2 (5 bases each). The CDR3 covers 17 residues. Germline CDR1 reads SGHVS; CDR2 reads FQNEAQ.

The V and J genes are TRBV19 and TRBJ2-7, with D unclear. CDR1 is LNHDA, CDR2 SQIVND, per germline (reference sequence). The V end was cut by 3 bases, the J end by 0 bases, with 6 bases between. CDR3 size: 13 residues. The CDR3 DNA reads TGTGCCAGTAGTATCCTTCCCTCCTACGAGCAGTACTTC. It yields the protein CASSILPSYEQYF.

V is TRBV5-1 and J is TRBJ1-1, with 11 bases lining up with TRBD1. CDR1 SGHRS and CDR2 YFSETQ come from the germline V gene. V dropped 4 bases and J dropped 5; count of bases not matched to a gene: 4. This CDR3 has 14 amino acids. This chain's CDR3 is CASSLGTGGTEAFF. The CDR3 region has the DNA TGCGCCAGCAGCCTTGGGACAGGGGGGACTGAAGCTTTCTTT.

The rearrangement links TRBV9 to TRBJ2-7, with 7 bases aligning to TRBD2. Losses at the gene ends were 2 bases for V and 5 bases for J; bases not matched to a gene: 7. This CDR3 is built from 14 residues. CDR1 is SGDLS, CDR2 YYNGEE, per germline. The CDR3 loop reads CASSVLAVADEQYF. CDR3 nucleotide sequence: TGTGCCAGCAGCGTTCTAGCGGTCGCGGACGAGCAGTACTTC.

The chain has TRBV15 and TRBJ1-4; 7 bases match TRBD1. CDR1 and CDR2 (germline): LNHNV, YYDKDF (reference sequence). This CDR3 region has 15 residues. J gave up 8 bases and V 4 bases, and 10 bases lay outside the gene matches. In DNA, the CDR3 is TGTGCCACCAGCATCACCCGACAGGGTGGGGAAAAACTGTTTTTT. It codes for CATSITRQGGEKLFF.

The sample holds one count of this clone. This sequence joins TRBV9 and TRBJ2-7; possible D gene TRBD1, 5 bases. Trimming pared 0 bases from V and 2 bases from J, leaving 12 bases between. CDR3 length: 15 residues. Germline CDR1 reads SGDLS; CDR2 reads YYNGEE. CDR3 coding DNA: TGTGCCAGCAGCGTAGAGACAGAACCGACCTACGAGCAGTACTTC. It codes for CASSVETEPTYEQYF.

The genes are TRBV7-2 and TRBJ1-1; 8 bases agree with TRBD1. This CDR3 spans 17 amino acids. Germline CDR1 is SGHTA and CDR2 is FQGNSA. V was clipped by 1 base and J by 4 bases; unmatched bases: 11. CDR3 in DNA: TGTGCCAGCAGCTTAGTGGGGCCCAGGGGGCTAAGCACTGAAGCTTTCTTT. It is translated as CASSLVGPRGLSTEAFF.

This clone was found a few times. V and J are TRBV29-1 and TRBJ1-4, with 7 bases aligning to TRBD1. V lost 7 bases and J lost 7; bases outside the gene matches: 9. From germline, CDR1 is SQVTM and CDR2 ANQGSEA. The CDR3 contains 13 residues. The CDR3 sequence: CSGRDSNLEKLFF. The CDR3 DNA reads TGCAGCGGCCGGGACAGCAACCTTGAAAAACTGTTTTTT.

The chain recombines TRBV30 with TRBJ1-5; perhaps TRBD1 as D (6 bases). Germline values: CDR1 GTSNPN, CDR2 SVGIG (reference sequence). The CDR3 is 16 residues long. Trimming stripped 3 bases from V and 7 bases from J, with 22 bases between. In DNA form, the CDR3 reads TGTGCCTGGAGACCGTATGGAGACAGGCGGGGGCAGCCCCAGCATTTT. This translates into CAWRPYGDRRGQPQHF. The full variable domain, with the rest looked up from reference TRBV30 and TRBJ1-5, is SQTIHQWPATLVQPVGSPLSLECTVEGTSNPNLYWYRQAAGRGLQLLFYSVGIGQISSEVPQNLSASRPQDRQFILSSKKLLLSDSGFYLCAWRPYGDRRGQPQHFGDGTRLSIL.

As DNA, the CDR3 is TGTGCCAGCTCAAGGAACACGCGGACTAGCGGGGGGGCCGACGAGCAGTACTTC. Translation gives CASSRNTRTSGGADEQYF. The chain joins TRBV18 to TRBJ2-7, with 15 nucleotides matching TRBD2. Germline V lookup: CDR1 KGHSH, CDR2 LQKENI. V shed 5 bases and J 5 bases; nucleotides not matched to a gene: 13. The CDR3 runs to 18 residues.

The chain employs TRBV18 and TRBJ2-7; tentative D call: TRBD1 (5 bases). Germline CDR1 reads KGHSH; CDR2 reads LQKENI. The V end was cut by 2 bases, the J end by 0 bases, with 17 bases between. The CDR3 is 17 residues long. The CDR3 DNA sequence: TGTGCCAGCTCACCATTAAGGGGCGTGCAGAGCTCCTACGAGCAGTACTTC. It translates to CASSPLRGVQSSYEQYF.

V and J are TRBV7-2 and TRBJ2-2; TRBD1 might be the D (6 bases). The CDR3 sequence is 14 residues long. Per the germline V gene, CDR1 is SGHTA and CDR2 is FQGNSA. With 6 bases removed from V and 6 bases from J, the gap between germline ends came to 14 bases. CDR3 DNA sequence: TGTGCCAGCAGAGTAGTACAGGGCTCCGGGGAGCTGTTTTTT. Translation gives CASRVVQGSGELFF.

The chain uses TRBV28 and TRBJ2-7, with D perhaps TRBD1 (6 bases). CDR3 length: 15 amino acids. V lost 5 bases and J lost 6, with 20 bases in between. Germline-derived CDR1 and CDR2 are MDHEN and SYDVKM. The CDR3 nucleotides are TGTGCCAGCAGTCAAACCGGGACATCCATCGGCGAGCAGTACTTC. It specifies CASSQTGTSIGEQYF.

The gene calls are TRBV30 and TRBJ2-1; 7 nucleotides match TRBD1. V lost 1 base, J lost 7 bases, and 7 bases stayed unmatched. The germline V gene has CDR1 GTSNPN and CDR2 SVGIG (reference sequence). The CDR3 runs to 14 residues. The CDR3 DNA reads as TGTGCCTGGAGTGATGCTTCAGGGGGTAATGAGCAGTTCTTC. It codes for CAWSDASGGNEQFF. Full variable domain (rest looked up from reference TRBV30 and TRBJ2-1): SQTIHQWPATLVQPVGSPLSLECTVEGTSNPNLYWYRQAAGRGLQLLFYSVGIGQISSEVPQNLSASRPQDRQFILSSKKLLLSDSGFYLCAWSDASGGNEQFFGPGTRLTVL.